The rows below give T cell receptor beta chains drawn from one sample of a study of T-cell reconstitution after alpha-beta-depleted transplantation in children. TCRdb recomputed calls from the PCR reads with MiXCR, one row per CDR3 protein. The sample carries around 490,000 distinct CDR3 sequences, 11% recorded once. The starting material was PBMCs, mostly from graft donor cells, obtained 180 days after TCRalphabeta/CD19-depleted stem cell transplant. The receptors stem from a female patient younger than 10 who had a stem cell transplant for aplastic anemia, so the T cells may come from the graft donor. Each CDR3 is given with its conserved first and last residue. The D gene is left open where the match is weak. Clone size is not always given. Where it is, it says once, few, many or a class for expanded clones.

TRBJ2-7 | TRBV7-2 | few | - | CASSLAGPSSYEQYF | TGTGCCAGCAGCTTAGCGGGACCCAGCTCCTACGAGCAGTACTTC
TRBJ2-1 | TRBV5-5 | - | - | CASSLVYQRVSSYNEQFF | TGTGCCAGCAGCTTGGTTTACCAGCGGGTGAGCTCCTACAATGAGCAGTTCTTC
TRBJ2-3 | TRBV20-1 | few | TRBD2 | CSARGASGSGDTQYF | TGCAGTGCTAGAGGGGCTAGCGGGAGTGGAGATACGCAGTATTTT
TRBJ2-1 | TRBV20-1 | - | TRBD2 | CSADKAGGPYNEQFF | TGCAGTGCGGATAAAGCGGGAGGGCCTTACAATGAGCAGTTCTTC
TRBJ1-2 | TRBV7-8 | - | TRBD1 | CASSLKWPGQGMNGYTF | TGTGCCAGCAGCTTAAAGTGGCCGGGACAGGGGATGAATGGCTACACCTTC
TRBJ2-7 | TRBV28 | many | TRBD2 | CASSLAGGPGEQYF | TGTGCCAGCAGTTTGGCGGGAGGGCCGGGCGAGCAGTACTTC
TRBJ1-3 | TRBV5-1 | few | - | CASGDSGNTIYF | TGCGCCTCGGGGGATTCAGGAAACACCATATATTTT
TRBJ2-6 | TRBV15 | many | - | CATSRNRLGANVLTF | TGTGCCACCAGCAGAAACAGGTTGGGGGCCAACGTCCTGACTTTC
TRBJ2-2 | TRBV4-1 | - | TRBD2 | CASRHPGLAVGELFF | TGCGCCAGCAGGCATCCGGGACTAGCGGTCGGGGAGCTGTTTTTT
TRBJ1-6 | TRBV3-1 | - | - | CASSHGDDNSPLHF | TGTGCCAGCAGCCACGGGGATGACAATTCACCCCTCCACTTT
TRBJ1-2 | TRBV5-5 | - | - | CASSLERVNYGYTF | TGTGCCAGCAGCTTGGAACGGGTGAACTATGGCTACACCTTC
TRBJ2-2 | TRBV29-1 | few | - | CSVLADHGELFF | TGCAGCGTTTTAGCGGACCACGGGGAGCTGTTTTTT
TRBJ2-7 | TRBV19 | few | - | CASSRYVGSYEQYF | TGTGCCAGTAGTCGGTATGTGGGCTCCTACGAGCAGTACTTC
TRBJ2-1 | TRBV20-1 | few | - | CSASGAKGPGLHFYNEQFF | TGCAGTGCTAGTGGGGCCAAGGGGCCGGGACTGCACTTTTACAATGAGCAGTTCTTC